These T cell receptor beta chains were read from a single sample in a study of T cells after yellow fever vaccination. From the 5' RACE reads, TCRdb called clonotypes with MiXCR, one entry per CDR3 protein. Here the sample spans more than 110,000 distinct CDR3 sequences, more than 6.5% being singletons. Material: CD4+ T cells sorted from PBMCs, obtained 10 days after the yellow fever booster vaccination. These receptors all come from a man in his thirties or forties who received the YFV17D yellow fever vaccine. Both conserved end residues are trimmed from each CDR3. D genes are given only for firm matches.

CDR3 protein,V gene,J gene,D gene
ASSLWGRPTGELF,TRBV28,TRBJ2-2,.
SVWDYEQY,TRBV29-1,TRBJ2-7,.
ASSPTGPPYEQY,TRBV7-2,TRBJ2-7,.
ASSSEPGAETQY,TRBV5-1,TRBJ2-5,.
AWSGDRGNSPLH,TRBV30,TRBJ1-6,TRBD1
ARTGTGSKTQY,TRBV14,TRBJ2-5,TRBD1
ASSLLAVYNEQF,TRBV7-2,TRBJ2-1,TRBD2
SATRRGNTEAF,TRBV20-1,TRBJ1-1,.
ASGPSSGLAVYNEQF,TRBV2,TRBJ2-1,TRBD2
ASSLMGLNTEAF,TRBV7-2,TRBJ1-1,.
SARPPEGQRNNYGYT,TRBV20-1,TRBJ1-2,.
ASNLTVYEQY,TRBV14,TRBJ2-7,.
SVRGAAGETQY,TRBV29-1,TRBJ2-5,.
SATVVLREQY,TRBV20-1,TRBJ2-7,.
ASSITGNEQY,TRBV5-1,TRBJ2-7,.
ASSPRDADTQY,TRBV3-1,TRBJ2-3,.
ASSSRGPGGTGELF,TRBV7-9,TRBJ2-2,TRBD1
ASSLEIYGYT,TRBV28,TRBJ1-2,.
ASSSSTLALSIEQF,TRBV5-6,TRBJ2-1,.
ATSIPNSYGYT,TRBV15,TRBJ1-2,.
ASSHTSGNTDTQY,TRBV4-3,TRBJ2-3,TRBD2
ASSPLAASYNEQF,TRBV18,TRBJ2-1,.
ASSVGPSGTQH,TRBV7-2,TRBJ1-5,.
ASSMTGREQY,TRBV12-3/TRBV12-4,TRBJ2-7,TRBD1
ASSQNQQNTEAF,TRBV13,TRBJ1-1,.